The 15 T cell receptor beta chains below were found in one sample sequenced in a study of cytomegalovirus exposure and HLA in healthy donors. PCR used 60 Vbeta primers and 13 Jbeta primers. Repertoires were generated with immunoSEQ multiplex PCR, while TCRdb's copy carries only in-frame clones and drops some. Of over 95,000 clones in the sample, 82% were seen once. The sample taken for sequencing was PBMCs. Every receptor here comes from a woman younger than 30 in good health and CMV-seronegative.

The J gene is TRBJ2-5, the V gene TRBV5-1, with D unresolved. This CDR3 comprises 13 residues. The germline gives CDR1 SGHRS, CDR2 YFSETQ. V was cut by 4 bases and J by 5 bases, with 12 bases left in between. The CDR3 sequence: CASSQVVAETQYF. The CDR3 DNA reads TGCGCCAGCAGCCAGGTCGTCGCGGAGACCCAGTACTTC.

The rearrangement uses TRBV11-2 and TRBJ1-4; D perhaps matches TRBD1 (5 bases). The CDR3 contains 14 residues. The germline V gene encodes CDR1 SGHAT and CDR2 FQNNGV. Trimming left V 5 bases short and J 8 bases short, with 15 bases between. For the CDR3, the DNA is TGTGCCAGCAGCCTTTCGGGGGAATACGAAAAACTGTTTTTT. Residues: CASSLSGEYEKLFF.

The chain recombines TRBV5-1 with TRBJ2-1; TRBD2 aligns across 7 bases. This CDR3 spans 16 amino acids. V trimming: 0 bases; J trimming: 3 bases; junction bases outside the gene matches: 6. CDR1 is SGHRS and CDR2 is YFSETQ in the germline V gene. In DNA, the CDR3 is TGCGCCAGCAGCTTGGATGTGGCTAGCGGCTACAATGAGCAGTTCTTC. Residues: CASSLDVASGYNEQFF.

This rearrangement joins TRBV5-1 to TRBJ2-5, with D maybe TRBD1 (5 bases). The J call may be wrong; the DNA end is better matched by TRBJ2-7. Per the germline V gene, CDR1 is SGHRS and CDR2 is YFSETQ. This CDR3 has 14 amino acids. The CDR3, as DNA: TGCGCCAGCAGCTTGTCAGGGAACCCTTACGAGCAGTACTTC. Protein product: CASSLSGNPYEQYF.

The rearrangement joins TRBV4-3 to TRBJ2-4, with 9 bases fitting TRBD1. Looked up from germline, CDR1 is LGHNA and CDR2 is YSLEER. The CDR3 loop spans 18 amino acids. Germline trimming cut 2 bases from V and 0 bases from J; bases unmatched to any gene: 8. The CDR3 DNA reads as TGCGCCAGCAGCCAAACAGGACAGGGGCATCTAGCCAAAAACATTCAGTACTTC. This encodes CASSQTGQGHLAKNIQYF.

V and J are TRBV19 and TRBJ1-2; a possible D gene is TRBD1 (5 bases). V lost 7 bases to trimming and J lost 3 bases, with 15 bases between them. The CDR3 length is 14 residues. The germline CDR1 and CDR2 sequences are LNHDA and SQIVND (reference sequence). The DNA for the CDR3 is TGTGCCAGTATCGGTTGGGGGGACGACTATGGCTACACCTTC. Translation gives CASIGWGDDYGYTF.

V gene TRBV6-5 combines with J gene TRBJ1-1, with 9 positions matching TRBD1. The length of the CDR3 is 12 residues. V dropped 7 bases and J dropped 8; count of bases not matched to a gene: 5. Germline CDR1 MNHEY, CDR2 SVGAGI. The CDR3 bases are TGTGCCAGCACCCCGGGACAGGGAGAAGCTTTCTTT. Residues: CASTPGQGEAFF.

The V and J genes are TRBV11-3 and TRBJ2-2; 7 nucleotides match TRBD1. The CDR3 runs to 15 residues. Germline V CDR1 and CDR2: SGHNT, YENEEA. V shed 6 bases and J 8 bases; nucleotides not matched to a gene: 12. The CDR3 DNA reads TGTGCCAGCAGTCCGACAGGGACCCAGAGGGGGGAGCTGTTTTTT. This sequence encodes CASSPTGTQRGELFF.

The J gene is TRBJ2-2, the V gene TRBV5-1; TRBD1 aligns across 10 bases. The germline CDR1 and CDR2 sequences are SGHRS and YFSETQ. The ends lost 5 bases at V and 6 bases at J; junction bases unmatched: 10. There are 16 residues in the CDR3. For the CDR3, the DNA is TGCGCCAGCAGATACCCCGGGACAGGGGAGGCCGGGGAGCTGTTTTTT. This translates into CASRYPGTGEAGELFF.

CDR3 nucleotide sequence: TGTGCCAGCACCCCAGGGGGAAGTACTAACACTGAAGCTTTCTTT. Its protein is CASTPGGSTNTEAFF. The chain employs TRBV6-6 and TRBJ1-1, with TRBD1 matching over 7 bases. The J segment lost 2 bases and the V segment lost 7 bases, leaving 10 bases of the junction unmatched. There are 15 residues in the CDR3. Germline values: CDR1 MNHNY, CDR2 SVGAGI (reference sequence).

The sample holds one count of this clone. The rearrangement uses TRBV11-2 and TRBJ1-6; 11 bases map to TRBD1. V lost 5 bases to trimming and J lost 6 bases; unmatched junction nucleotides: 6. The V gene's germline CDR1 is SGHAT and CDR2 FQNNGV. This CDR3 comprises 16 residues. The chain's CDR3 is CASSAGQGAGNSPLHF. As DNA, the CDR3 is TGTGCCAGCAGCGCCGGACAGGGGGCTGGTAATTCACCCCTCCACTTT.

With respect to this clone: The junction differs from germline at one of its ends, possibly a read error. This specimen includes other DNA sequences encoding the same CDR3. The chain employs TRBV7-7 and TRBJ2-2; a possible D gene is TRBD2 (5 bases). CDR1 is SSHAT, CDR2 FNYEAQ, per germline (reference sequence). The CDR3 has 13 residues. The CDR3 loop reads CASSLAGTGELFF. In DNA form, the CDR3 reads TGTGCCAGCAGCTTAGCCGGCACCGGGGAGTTGTTTTTT.

The rearrangement links TRBV6-1 to TRBJ2-1, with D maybe TRBD2 (5 bases). The CDR3 contains 11 residues. Per germline, CDR1 MNHNS and CDR2 SASEGT. V lost 3 bases and J 9 bases, leaving 6 bases between the germline ends. The CDR3: CASSEAGEQFF. The CDR3 DNA reads TGTGCCAGCAGTGAGGCGGGTGAGCAGTTCTTC.

The chain carries TRBV6-1 and TRBJ2-5, with 10 bases matching TRBD2. Germline trimming cut 7 bases from V and 5 bases from J; bases unmatched to any gene: 7. The CDR3 spans 14 residues. CDR1 is MNHNS and CDR2 is SASEGT in the germline V gene. The CDR3 reads CASTMGLARETQYF. Here the CDR3 DNA reads TGTGCCAGCACCATGGGACTAGCGAGGGAGACCCAGTACTTC.

V usage is TRBV2 and J usage is TRBJ1-2; 7 nucleotides agree with TRBD1. Germline CDR1 SNHLY, CDR2 FYNNEI. V was clipped by 7 bases and J by 4 bases; unmatched bases: 3. CDR3 length: 12 residues. CDR3 nucleotide sequence: TGTGCCAGCATCGGACAGGCCTATGGCTACACCTTC. The encoded protein is CASIGQAYGYTF.